This T cell receptor beta chain was identified during a study of identical twins. TCRdb itself ran the 5' RACE reads through MiXCR, one entry per CDR3 protein. The repertoire holds around 220,000 distinct CDR3 sequences, with under 12% as singletons. This CDR3 comprises 16 residues. Deletions cut 3 bases from V and 6 bases from J, with 18 bases between. Germline-derived CDR1 and CDR2 are LGHNA and YNFKEQ. In its sample, this clonotype was seen a few times. The sequencing input was memory T cells sorted from blood. This receptor was identified in a man aged 50 to 59 in good health. The chain recombines TRBV4-2 with TRBJ2-1; D may correspond to TRBD1 or TRBD2 (5 bases each). CDR3 sequence (DNA): TGTGCCAGCAGCCAGCCTTTCGGGACCGCGGGCAATGAGCAGTTCTTC. Protein: CASSQPFGTAGNEQFF.